The entry below gives a single T cell receptor beta chain sequence along with its context. The sample is drawn from a study of control samples from healthy donors and cancer patients. Profiled with immunoSEQ multiplex PCR; TCRdb holds only in-frame clones, not every one. Here the sample table reports about 190,000 clones. Germline V gene sequence: CDR1 GTSNPN, CDR2 SVGIG (reference sequence). This CDR3 comprises 14 residues. Unmatched junction bases numbered 9, after V lost 5 bases and J lost 6 bases. Sequencing used blood. This sequence was found in a woman in her 30s in good health. The chain uses TRBV30 and TRBJ1-5; 8 positions agree with TRBD1. The CDR3: CAWSGQGVGQPQHF. The CDR3 nucleotides are TGTGCCTGGTCTGGACAGGGTGTAGGTCAGCCCCAGCATTTT.